Presented here are 9 T cell receptor beta chains from one specimen sequenced in a study of post-analysis software for immune sequencing data. Prepared libraries of TCR beta cDNA carried unique molecular identifiers. In TCRdb, the PCR reads were re-called with MiXCR into one record per CDR3 protein. The repertoire includes approximately 440,000 distinct CDR3 sequences, over 35% of them detected once, and around 10% sits in the top ten. Their specific antigens are unknown. Findings and caveats of the study: Controls showed lower frequencies than patients for five or six TRBV segments, and TRBV5-6, TRBV5-1 and TRBV20-1 were among these.

Input material: blood. The source of these receptors is a girl aged 10 to 17 with multiple sclerosis.

This clonotype appeared a few times. The chain has TRBV15 and TRBJ1-5; TRBD1 matches at 9 bases. Germline V gene data show CDR1 as LNHNV and CDR2 as YYDKDF (reference sequence). This CDR3 has 18 residues. The V segment lost 0 bases and the J segment 4 bases; nucleotides outside the gene matches: 10. The CDR3 DNA follows: TGTGCCACCAGCAGAGATCGGGTGGACAGGGGATGGAATCAGCCCCAGCATTTT. This sequence encodes CATSRDRVDRGWNQPQHF.

Note on this clonotype: One end of the junction varies from germline; a read error may be responsible. This chain links TRBV29-1 with TRBJ2-7; TRBD1 matches 7 bases. This CDR3 has 14 residues. CDR1 and CDR2 from the germline V gene are SQVTM and ANQGSEA. The CDR3 reads CSVEDRARSYEQYF. In DNA, the CDR3 is TGCAGCGTGGAAGACAGGGCTCGCTCCTACGAGCAGTACTTC.

This clonotype appeared a few times. This chain joins TRBV20-1 and TRBJ2-7, with D hard to call. The V and J ends lost 2 bases and 4 bases respectively, with 9 bases between them. The V gene's germline CDR1 is DFQATT and CDR2 SNEGSKA (reference sequence). The CDR3 is 12 amino acids. The chain's CDR3 is CSARFRRYEQYF. In nucleotides, the CDR3 is TGCAGTGCTAGATTTAGGCGGTACGAGCAGTACTTC.

This clonotype has only a few counts. The V and J genes are TRBV6-5 and TRBJ2-7, with TRBD2 matching 9 bases. This CDR3 comprises 14 residues. V lost 5 bases, J lost 3 bases, and 5 bases stayed unmatched. Germline V gives CDR1 MNHEY, CDR2 SVGAGI. CDR3 region: CASSRAGGVYEQYF. CDR3 coding DNA: TGTGCCAGCAGTCGGGCGGGAGGGGTCTACGAGCAGTACTTC.

This clonotype was seen once. The genes are TRBV7-9 and TRBJ2-6, with TRBD1 as a possible D gene (5 bases). Germline CDR1 is SEHNR and CDR2 is FQNEAQ (reference sequence). The length of the CDR3 is 15 residues. V lost 5 bases and J lost 4, with 12 bases in between. The CDR3 loop reads CASSAPGFGANVLTF. CDR3 in DNA: TGTGCCAGCAGCGCCCCAGGGTTCGGGGCCAACGTCCTGACTTTC.

The J gene is TRBJ2-3, the V gene TRBV4-2, with TRBD2 matching 8 bases. Germline V gives CDR1 LGHNA, CDR2 YNFKEQ. J was trimmed by 11 bases and V by 3 bases; bases with no gene match: 16. CDR3 size: 16 residues. In nucleotides, the CDR3 is TGTGCCAGCAGCCAGCACACCGGGACTAGTGAGGGGGGGCAGTATTTT. Its translation: CASSQHTGTSEGGQYF.

This sequence joins TRBV20-1 and TRBJ1-1; D is uncertain. Germline values: CDR1 DFQATT, CDR2 SNEGSKA (reference sequence). Trimming took off 4 bases at V and 1 base at J, with 10 bases between the two ends. This CDR3 has 13 residues. The chain's CDR3 is CSAMEAANTEAFF. CDR3 DNA: TGCAGTGCTATGGAGGCGGCGAACACTGAAGCTTTCTTT.

A few counts support this clonotype. The rearrangement uses TRBV7-9 and TRBJ2-1, with 7 bases matching TRBD1. In germline, CDR1 is SEHNR, CDR2 FQNEAQ (reference sequence). V was pared by 2 bases and J by 0 bases, with 7 bases of the junction left unmatched. The CDR3 totals 17 residues. DNA of the CDR3: TGTGCCAGCAGCTTAAGGGGACAGTTTAGCTCCTACAATGAGCAGTTCTTC. Protein sequence: CASSLRGQFSSYNEQFF.

The chain recombines TRBV29-1 with TRBJ1-1, with TRBD1 as a possible D gene (6 bases). Germline V gene data show CDR1 as SQVTM and CDR2 as ANQGSEA. V lost 4 bases, J lost 6 bases, and 12 bases lay in between. This CDR3 contains 12 residues. Here the CDR3 reads CSVVITGPEAFF. The CDR3, as DNA: TGCAGCGTTGTAATTACAGGGCCTGAAGCTTTCTTT. The whole variable domain, filled in from reference TRBV29-1 and TRBJ1-1, reads SAVISQKPSRDICQRGTSLTIQCQVDSQVTMMFWYRQQPGQSLTLIATANQGSEATYESGFVIDKFPISRPNLTFSTLTVSNMSPEDSSIYLCSVVITGPEAFFGQGTRLTVV.